A single sample gave rise to the 9 T cell receptor beta chains below, sequenced in a study of HIV-infected patients and healthy controls. TCRdb passed the 5' RACE reads through MiXCR, listing each CDR3 protein once. The sample records around 67,000 distinct CDR3 sequences, about a sixth being singletons. Source material: CD4+ T cells from blood. These TCRs come from a human donor in good health.

This clonotype was seen ten or more times. This chain joins TRBV7-2 and TRBJ2-2; D is ambiguous. CDR1 and CDR2 (germline): SGHTA, FQGNSA. This CDR3 region has 19 residues. Trimming left V 6 bases short and J 0 bases short, with 23 bases between. The CDR3 protein is CASRRPQILKGANTGELFF. The CDR3 bases are TGTGCCAGCAGACGGCCTCAGATCCTTAAAGGCGCGAACACCGGGGAGCTGTTTTTT.

This clonotype was observed at least ten times. The chain uses TRBV28 and TRBJ2-5; TRBD1 matches at 7 bases. Germline V lookup: CDR1 MDHEN, CDR2 SYDVKM. This CDR3 region has 17 residues. V shed 3 bases and J 2 bases; nucleotides not matched to a gene: 12. Written as DNA, the CDR3 is TGTGCCAGCAGTTTCGGTTCCCCAGTGGGACAGCAAGAGACCCAGTACTTC. It is translated as CASSFGSPVGQQETQYF.

The chain recombines TRBV10-3 with TRBJ2-1; D perhaps matches TRBD2 (6 bases). V lost 5 bases, J lost 2 bases, and 13 bases lay in between. This CDR3 has 15 amino acids. Germline V lookup: CDR1 ENHRY, CDR2 SYGVKD. CDR3 loop: CAISPRESAYNEQFF. CDR3 nucleotides: TGTGCCATCAGTCCCCGGGAGAGCGCCTACAATGAGCAGTTCTTC.

This clonotype was detected once. The chain uses TRBV18 and TRBJ2-1; D unclear. The V gene's germline CDR1 is KGHSH and CDR2 LQKENI. The CDR3 totals 14 residues. Trimming took off 3 bases at V and 2 bases at J, with 8 bases between the two ends. The CDR3 region has the DNA TGTGCCAGCTCACCGAAAACCCCCTACAATGAGCAGTTCTTC. It yields the protein CASSPKTPYNEQFF.

About this clonotype: This clone may be a read error of a much larger clone one base away. The J gene is TRBJ2-1, the V gene TRBV3-1; 9 bases map to TRBD2. The CDR3 runs to 14 residues. Trimming cost V 5 bases and J 9 bases; bases outside gene matches: 8. CDR1 and CDR2 (germline): LGHDT, YNNKEL (reference sequence). CDR3 sequence reads: CASSFGGRGSEQFF. The CDR3 DNA reads TGTGCCAGCAGCTTCGGCGGGAGGGGTAGTGAGCAGTTCTTC.

This sequence joins TRBV20-1 and TRBJ2-5, with D possibly TRBD2 on 6 matching bases. V was pared by 5 bases and J by 4 bases, with 11 bases between. Per germline, CDR1 DFQATT and CDR2 SNEGSKA (reference sequence). The CDR3 totals 12 residues. CDR3 bases: TGCAGTGCTTGGACTATAGGAGAGACCCAGTACTTC. The encoded protein is CSAWTIGETQYF.

Only a few counts were recorded for this clonotype. This sequence joins TRBV18 and TRBJ2-3; D unresolved. This CDR3 is 17 amino acids long. Germline V gene sequence: CDR1 KGHSH, CDR2 LQKENI. Trimming removed 3 bases from V and 0 bases from J, with 16 bases in between. DNA for the CDR3: TGTGCCAGCTCACCCCTCTCGACAAGATCTAGCACAGATACGCAGTATTTT. This gives the protein CASSPLSTRSSTDTQYF.

This clonotype came up once. This chain joins TRBV7-3 and TRBJ2-7; D unclear. Germline V CDR1 and CDR2: SGHTA, FQGTGA. The CDR3 runs 13 residues. Trimming took 2 bases from V and 3 from J, leaving 8 bases between them. The CDR3 nucleotides are TGTGCCAGCAGCTTAGCGGCTAGCTACGAGCAGTACTTC. Amino acids: CASSLAASYEQYF. The full variable domain, completed using reference TRBV7-3 and TRBJ2-7, is GAGVSQTPSNKVTEKGKYVELRCDPISGHTALYWYRQSLGQGPEFLIYFQGTGAADDSGLPNDRFFAVRPEGSVSTLKIQRTERGDSAVYLCASSLAASYEQYFGPGTRLTVT.

This clonotype was seen many times. In DNA, the CDR3 is TGTGCCAGCAGCTTATCCAGGGGAGGGGGTGAGCAGTTCTTC. Translated: CASSLSRGGGEQFF. The gene calls are TRBV7-2 and TRBJ2-1; D possibly corresponds to TRBD2 (7 bases). Per germline, CDR1 SGHTA and CDR2 FQGNSA. Trimming removed 2 bases from V and 9 bases from J, with 14 bases in between. This CDR3 spans 14 amino acids. Using reference TRBV7-2 and TRBJ2-1 for the parts outside the CDR3, the full variable domain is GAGVSQSPSNKVTEKGKDVELRCDPISGHTALYWYRQSLGQGLEFLIYFQGNSAPDKSGLPSDRFSAERTGGSVSTLTIQRTQQEDSAVYLCASSLSRGGGEQFFGPGTRLTVL.